One sample yielded the 6 T cell receptor beta chains listed below, sequenced in a study of regulatory T cells in long-lasting Graves disease. Construction of the TCR beta libraries employed iRepertoire HTBI primers in conjunction with Arm-PCR of CDR3 regions. Using its own MiXCR run on the multiplex PCR reads, TCRdb lists one record per CDR3 protein. The sample lists roughly 500,000 distinct CDR3 sequences, 12% to 15% seen once, with around a sixth in the top ten. Time point meaning: newly diagnosed GD, antithyroid drugs for less than 3 months. The authors made the TCR library using RNA they extracted from PBMCs. These data also formed part of another study, on T cells in Graves' hyperthyroidism and ophthalmopathy.

The source was peripheral blood mononuclear cells (PBMCs), collected at new diagnosis, from a patient treated with antithyroid drugs. Receptors were obtained from a woman between 50 and 59 years old with Graves disease.

About this clonotype itself: This may arise from a read error, as a much more abundant clone is one base away. This chain uses TRBV30 with TRBJ1-2; D is unclear. In germline, CDR1 is GTSNPN, CDR2 SVGIG (reference sequence). The length of the CDR3 is 12 residues. The CDR3 loop reads CAWGVDDLRVTF. In DNA form, the CDR3 reads TGTGCCTGGGGTGTTGACGACCTGAGAGTCACCTTC.

This clonotype came up many times. This chain links TRBV3-1 with TRBJ2-6; D uncertain. Per germline, CDR1 LGHDT and CDR2 YNNKEL (reference sequence). Trimming took 0 bases from V and 2 from J, leaving 8 bases between them. The CDR3 spans 16 residues. CDR3 nucleotide sequence: TGTGCCAGCAGCCAAGAGCGGACCCCTGGGGCCAACGTCCTGACTTTC. This sequence encodes CASSQERTPGANVLTF.

This clonotype was counted at least ten times. J is TRBJ2-7 and V is TRBV28, with D possibly matching TRBD2 (6 bases). This CDR3 contains 13 residues. Germline assignment: CDR1 MDHEN and CDR2 SYDVKM. V was pared by 5 bases and J by 0 bases, with 8 bases between. CDR3 nucleotide sequence: TGTGCCAGCAGTACGGGGGACTCCTACGAGCAGTACTTC. Its protein is CASSTGDSYEQYF.

This clonotype was observed a few times. No conserved phenylalanine or tryptophan is present at the end of the CDR3, so a read error is the likely explanation. The chain carries TRBV12-3 or TRBV12-4 and TRBJ2-7; possible D gene TRBD1, 5 bases. The CDR3 is made up of 12 amino acids. The germline V and J ends were trimmed by 4 bases and 3 bases, with 7 bases remaining between them. CDR3 in DNA: TGTGCCAGCAGTTATCAGGGCTACGAGCAGTACCTC. This translates into CASSYQGYEQYL.

This clonotype was observed a handful of times. This rearrangement joins TRBV27 to TRBJ2-7; D not certain. The germline V gene encodes CDR1 MNHEY and CDR2 SMNVEV (reference sequence). The length of the CDR3 is 11 residues. V lost 10 bases to trimming and J lost 3 bases, with 10 bases between them. The CDR3 sequence is CATGPRYEQYF. CDR3 coding DNA: TGTGCCACCGGACCCCGCTACGAGCAGTACTTC.

This clonotype was seen at least ten times. The chain combines TRBV20-1 with TRBJ1-1; D is possibly TRBD1 (6 bases). The CDR3 has 13 residues. Between the trimmed V and J ends, which lost 4 bases and 10 bases, there was a span of 19 bases. Germline CDR1 is DFQATT and CDR2 is SNEGSKA (reference sequence). In DNA form, the CDR3 reads TGCAGTGCTATAGGCAGTGGTGGGGGGCGAGCTTTCTTT. As protein: CSAIGSGGGRAFF.